This T cell receptor (beta chain) originates from a study of blood T cell repertoires in COVID-19. Study as a whole: Samples representing acute and convalescent COVID-19 were sourced from the United States, Italy and Spain.

Clinical history reported by participants formed the basis on which cohorts were assigned. Under the authors' procedure: Scientists estimated how many nucleated cells there were by amplifying reference gene primers. Sequencing was performed with immunoSEQ multiplex PCR; in TCRdb, only in-frame clones are kept and a portion is missing. From that table come the V and J calls and clone size; the DNA was used to work out D and trimming. The sample lists 200,000 to 300,000 clones, 70% to 90% occurring once. Trimming left V 1 base short and J 5 bases short, with 9 bases between. Per germline, CDR1 LGHNA and CDR2 YSLEER. This CDR3 is built from 15 residues.

The receptor was derived from a woman aged 40 to 49 with acute COVID-19. The sample consisted of PBMCs or T cells enriched from blood (not recorded which). The V and J genes are TRBV4-3 and TRBJ1-6; a possible D gene is TRBD1 (5 bases). CDR3: CASSQATANNSPLHF. The CDR3 bases are TGCGCCAGCAGCCAAGCGACAGCTAATAATTCACCCCTCCACTTT.